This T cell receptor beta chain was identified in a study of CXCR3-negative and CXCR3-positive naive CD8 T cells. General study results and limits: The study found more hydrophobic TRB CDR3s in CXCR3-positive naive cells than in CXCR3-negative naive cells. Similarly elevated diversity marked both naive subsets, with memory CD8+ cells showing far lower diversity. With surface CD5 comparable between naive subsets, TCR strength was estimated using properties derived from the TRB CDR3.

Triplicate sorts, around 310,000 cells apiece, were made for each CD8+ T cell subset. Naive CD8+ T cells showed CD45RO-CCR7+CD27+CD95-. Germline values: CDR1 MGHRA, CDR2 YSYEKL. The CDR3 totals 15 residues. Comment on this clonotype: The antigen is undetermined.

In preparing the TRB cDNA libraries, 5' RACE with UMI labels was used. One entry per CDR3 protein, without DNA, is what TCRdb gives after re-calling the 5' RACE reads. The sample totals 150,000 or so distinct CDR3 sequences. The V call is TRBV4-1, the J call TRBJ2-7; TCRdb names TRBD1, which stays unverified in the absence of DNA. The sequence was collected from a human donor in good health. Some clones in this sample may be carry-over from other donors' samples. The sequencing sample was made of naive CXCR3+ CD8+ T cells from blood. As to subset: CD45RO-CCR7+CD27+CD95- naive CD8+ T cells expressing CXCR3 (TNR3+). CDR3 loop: CASSSPGQGRREQYF.